Each of the 5 T cell receptor beta chains below was sequenced from the same sample in a study of OX40 agonist ivuxolimab in advanced cancers. The assay was immunoSEQ multiplex PCR, and TCRdb's table has in-frame clones only and misses some. The table lists tens of thousands of clones, 75% to 90% of them singletons. The specimen was CD4+ or CD8+ T cells sorted from blood, collected in a trial of the OX40 agonist ivuxolimab. The receptors here all came from an adult with an advanced solid tumor such as melanoma, head and neck, liver or kidney cancer.

The rearrangement uses TRBV18 and TRBJ1-1; D gene unclear. V dropped 4 bases and J dropped 4 bases, with 13 bases sitting between them. The CDR3 runs to 14 residues. The V gene's germline CDR1 is KGHSH and CDR2 LQKENI. The CDR3: CASSLARMGTEAFF. DNA of the CDR3: TGTGCCAGCTCACTGGCAAGGATGGGCACTGAAGCTTTCTTT.

This chain joins TRBV4-1 and TRBJ1-5; TRBD1 matches 7 bases. Germline trimming cut 4 bases from V and 3 bases from J; bases unmatched to any gene: 6. Germline V gene sequence: CDR1 MGHRA, CDR2 YSYEKL. This CDR3 is built from 15 residues. The DNA of the CDR3 is TGCGCCAGCAGCCCCCCCGGGACAGTCAATCAGCCCCAGCATTTT. Translation: CASSPPGTVNQPQHF.

CDR3 nucleotide sequence: TGTGCCAGCGCCGCAGGGAGCTCCTACGAGCAGTACTTC. Its protein product is CASAAGSSYEQYF. The chain carries TRBV18 and TRBJ2-7; D may match TRBD1 or TRBD2 (5 bases each). CDR3 length: 13 amino acids. V dropped 8 bases and J dropped 0 bases, with 11 bases sitting between them. The germline gives CDR1 KGHSH, CDR2 LQKENI. The full variable domain, completed using reference TRBV18 and TRBJ2-7, is NAGVMQNPRHLVRRRGQEARLRCSPMKGHSHVYWYRQLPEEGLKFMVYLQKENIIDESGMPKERFSAEFPKEGPSILRIQQVVRGDSAAYFCASAAGSSYEQYFGPGTRLTVT.

J is TRBJ2-6 and V is TRBV7-3; D is possibly TRBD1 (6 bases). The length of the CDR3 is 19 residues. Germline CDR1 reads SGHTA; CDR2 reads FQGTGA. With 7 bases removed from V and 4 bases from J, the gap between germline ends came to 26 bases. The CDR3 DNA follows: TGTGCCAGCACCAACCTCAGGGGCCTTTCCTCTTACGGGGCCAACGTCCTGACTTTC. It specifies CASTNLRGLSSYGANVLTF.

This clone was recorded only once. The chain has TRBV6-5 and TRBJ2-1; 8 bases are a match to TRBD1. Germline CDR1 MNHEY, CDR2 SVGAGI. The CDR3 has 15 residues. Unmatched junction bases numbered 10, after V lost 6 bases and J lost 6 bases. CDR3 loop: CASSPTGGTGNEQFF. The CDR3 region has the DNA TGTGCCAGCAGCCCCACAGGGGGGACGGGCAATGAGCAGTTCTTC.